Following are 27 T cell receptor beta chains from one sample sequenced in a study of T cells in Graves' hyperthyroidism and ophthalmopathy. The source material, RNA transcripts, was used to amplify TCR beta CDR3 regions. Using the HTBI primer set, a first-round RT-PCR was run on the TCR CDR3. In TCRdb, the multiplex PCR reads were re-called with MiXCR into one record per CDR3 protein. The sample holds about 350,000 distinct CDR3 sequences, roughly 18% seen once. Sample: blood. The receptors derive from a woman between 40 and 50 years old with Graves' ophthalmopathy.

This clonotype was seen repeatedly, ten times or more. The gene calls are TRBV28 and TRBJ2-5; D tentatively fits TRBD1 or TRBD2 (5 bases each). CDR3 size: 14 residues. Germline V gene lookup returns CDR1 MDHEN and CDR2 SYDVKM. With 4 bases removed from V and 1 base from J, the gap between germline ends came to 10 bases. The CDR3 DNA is TGTGCCAGCAGTTACGGGGCACGCCAAGAGACCCAGTACTTC. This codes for CASSYGARQETQYF. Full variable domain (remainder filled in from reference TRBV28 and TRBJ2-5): DVKVTQSSRYLVKRTGEKVFLECVQDMDHENMFWYRQDPGLGLRLIYFSYDVKMKEKGDIPEGYSVSREKKERFSLILESASTNQTSMYLCASSYGARQETQYFGPGTRLLVL.

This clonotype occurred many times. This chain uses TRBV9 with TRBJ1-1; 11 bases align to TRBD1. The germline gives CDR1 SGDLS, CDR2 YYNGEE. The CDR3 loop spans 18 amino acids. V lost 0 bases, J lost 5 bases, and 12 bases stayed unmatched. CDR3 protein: CASSVASRTGGENTEAFF. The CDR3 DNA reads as TGTGCCAGCAGCGTAGCTAGCCGGACAGGGGGCGAGAATACTGAAGCTTTCTTT.

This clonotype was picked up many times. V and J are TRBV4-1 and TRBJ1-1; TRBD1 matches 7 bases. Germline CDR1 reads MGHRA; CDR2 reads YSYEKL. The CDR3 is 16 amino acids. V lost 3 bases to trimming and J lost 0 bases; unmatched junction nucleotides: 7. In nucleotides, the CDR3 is TGCGCCAGCAGCCACGCCGACAGGGAACTGAACACTGAAGCTTTCTTT. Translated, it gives CASSHADRELNTEAFF.

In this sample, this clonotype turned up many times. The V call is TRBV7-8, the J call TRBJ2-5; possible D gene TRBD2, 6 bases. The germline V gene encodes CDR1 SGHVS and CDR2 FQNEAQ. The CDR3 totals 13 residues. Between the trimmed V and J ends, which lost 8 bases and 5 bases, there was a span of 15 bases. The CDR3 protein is CASREGGEETQYF. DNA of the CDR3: TGTGCCAGCCGTGAGGGAGGAGAGGAGACCCAGTACTTC.

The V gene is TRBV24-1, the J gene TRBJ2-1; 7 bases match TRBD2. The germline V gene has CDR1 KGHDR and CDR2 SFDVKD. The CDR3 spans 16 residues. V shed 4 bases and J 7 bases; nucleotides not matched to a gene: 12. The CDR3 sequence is CATSDLKRDPPNEQFF. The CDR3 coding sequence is TGTGCCACCAGTGACCTCAAGCGGGACCCTCCTAATGAGCAGTTCTTC.

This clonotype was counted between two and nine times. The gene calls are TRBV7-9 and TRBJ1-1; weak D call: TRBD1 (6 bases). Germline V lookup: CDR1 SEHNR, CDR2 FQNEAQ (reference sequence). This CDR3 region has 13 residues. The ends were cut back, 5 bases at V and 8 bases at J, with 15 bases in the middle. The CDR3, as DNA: TGTGCCAGCAGCATGCAAGGGACAACCGAAGCTTTCTTT. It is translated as CASSMQGTTEAFF.

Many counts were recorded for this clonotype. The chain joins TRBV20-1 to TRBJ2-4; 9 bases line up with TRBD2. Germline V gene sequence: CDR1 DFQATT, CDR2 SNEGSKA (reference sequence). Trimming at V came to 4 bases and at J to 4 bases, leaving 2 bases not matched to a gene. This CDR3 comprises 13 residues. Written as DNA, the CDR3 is TGCAGTGCTATAGCGGGAGTTAAAAACATTCAGTACTTC. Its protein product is CSAIAGVKNIQYF.

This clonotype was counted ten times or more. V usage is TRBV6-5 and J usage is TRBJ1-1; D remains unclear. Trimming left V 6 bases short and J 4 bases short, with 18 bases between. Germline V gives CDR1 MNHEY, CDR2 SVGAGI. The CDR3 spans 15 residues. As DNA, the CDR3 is TGTGCCAGCAGCTTAGGCTCAGGTTTCCGCACTGAAGCTTTCTTT. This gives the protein CASSLGSGFRTEAFF.

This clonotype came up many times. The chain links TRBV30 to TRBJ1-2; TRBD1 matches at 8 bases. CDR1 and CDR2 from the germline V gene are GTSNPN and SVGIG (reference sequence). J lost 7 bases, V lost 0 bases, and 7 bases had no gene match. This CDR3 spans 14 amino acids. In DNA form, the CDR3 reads TGTGCCTGGAGTGTCGCAGGGGGCTTCGTTGGCTACACCTTC. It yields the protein CAWSVAGGFVGYTF. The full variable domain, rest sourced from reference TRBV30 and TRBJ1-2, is SQTIHQWPATLVQPVGSPLSLECTVEGTSNPNLYWYRQAAGRGLQLLFYSVGIGQISSEVPQNLSASRPQDRQFILSSKKLLLSDSGFYLCAWSVAGGFVGYTFGSGTRLTVV.

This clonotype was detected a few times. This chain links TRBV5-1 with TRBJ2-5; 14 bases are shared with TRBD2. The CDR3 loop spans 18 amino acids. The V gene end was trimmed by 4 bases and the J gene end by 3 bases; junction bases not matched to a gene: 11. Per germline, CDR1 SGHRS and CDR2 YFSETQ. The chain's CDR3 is CASSPGLAGAAGKETQYF. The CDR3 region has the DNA TGCGCCAGCAGCCCGGGACTAGCGGGAGCGGCGGGCAAAGAGACCCAGTACTTC.

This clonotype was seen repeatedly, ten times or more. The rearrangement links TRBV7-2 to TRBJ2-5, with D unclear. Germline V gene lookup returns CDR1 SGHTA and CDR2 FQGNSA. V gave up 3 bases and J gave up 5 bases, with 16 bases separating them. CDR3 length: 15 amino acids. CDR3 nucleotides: TGTGCCAGCAGCTTCCTAGGGCAAGTTGGGGAGACCCAGTACTTC. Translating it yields CASSFLGQVGETQYF.

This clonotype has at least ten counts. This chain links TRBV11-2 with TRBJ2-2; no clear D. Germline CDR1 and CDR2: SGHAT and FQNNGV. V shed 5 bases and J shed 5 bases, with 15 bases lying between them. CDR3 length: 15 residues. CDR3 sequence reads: CASSRGSGRTGELFF. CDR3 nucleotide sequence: TGTGCCAGCAGCCGCGGATCAGGCAGAACCGGGGAGCTGTTTTTT.

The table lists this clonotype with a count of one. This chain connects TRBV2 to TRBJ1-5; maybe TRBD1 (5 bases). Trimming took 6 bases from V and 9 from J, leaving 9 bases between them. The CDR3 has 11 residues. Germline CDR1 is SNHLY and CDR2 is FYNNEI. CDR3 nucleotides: TGTGCCAGCAGATATGGGGGGCCCCAGCATTTT. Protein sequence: CASRYGGPQHF.

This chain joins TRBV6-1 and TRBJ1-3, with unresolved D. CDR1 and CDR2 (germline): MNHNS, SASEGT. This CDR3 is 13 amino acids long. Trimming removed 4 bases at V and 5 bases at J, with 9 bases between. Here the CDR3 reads CASSAPGRNTIYF. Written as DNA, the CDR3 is TGTGCCAGCAGTGCACCGGGTCGAAACACCATATATTTT.

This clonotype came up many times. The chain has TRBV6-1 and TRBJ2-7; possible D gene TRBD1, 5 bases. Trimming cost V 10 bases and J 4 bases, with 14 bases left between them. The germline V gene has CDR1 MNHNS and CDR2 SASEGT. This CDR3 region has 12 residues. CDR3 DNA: TGTGCCATAGGGTGGCAGGGATACGAGCAGTACTTC. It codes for CAIGWQGYEQYF.

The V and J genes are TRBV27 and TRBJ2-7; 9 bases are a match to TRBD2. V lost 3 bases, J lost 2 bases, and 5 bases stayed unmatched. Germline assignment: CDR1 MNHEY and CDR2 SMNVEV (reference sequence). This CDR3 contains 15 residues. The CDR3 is CASSFRLAGTYEQYF. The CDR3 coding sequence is TGTGCCAGCAGTTTTCGGCTAGCGGGGACCTACGAGCAGTACTTC.

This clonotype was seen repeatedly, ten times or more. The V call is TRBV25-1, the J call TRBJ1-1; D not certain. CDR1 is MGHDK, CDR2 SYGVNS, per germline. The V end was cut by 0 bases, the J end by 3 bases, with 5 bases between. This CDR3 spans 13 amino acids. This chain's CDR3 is CASSEYLDTEAFF. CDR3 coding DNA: TGTGCCAGCAGTGAATATTTGGACACTGAAGCTTTCTTT.

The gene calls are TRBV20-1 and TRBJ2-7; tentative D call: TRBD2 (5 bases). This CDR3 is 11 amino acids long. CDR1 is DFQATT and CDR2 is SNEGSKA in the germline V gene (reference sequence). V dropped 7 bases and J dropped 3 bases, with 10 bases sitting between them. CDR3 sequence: CSVVRVYEQYF. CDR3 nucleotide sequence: TGCAGTGTGGTGAGGGTCTACGAGCAGTACTTC.

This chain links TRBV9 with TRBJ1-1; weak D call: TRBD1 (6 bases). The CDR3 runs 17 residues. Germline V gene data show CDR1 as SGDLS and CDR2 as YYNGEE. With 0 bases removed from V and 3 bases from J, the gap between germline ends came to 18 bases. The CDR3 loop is CASSVGRGGRFYTEAFF. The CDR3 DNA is TGTGCCAGCAGCGTAGGTCGTGGGGGCAGATTTTACACTGAAGCTTTCTTT.

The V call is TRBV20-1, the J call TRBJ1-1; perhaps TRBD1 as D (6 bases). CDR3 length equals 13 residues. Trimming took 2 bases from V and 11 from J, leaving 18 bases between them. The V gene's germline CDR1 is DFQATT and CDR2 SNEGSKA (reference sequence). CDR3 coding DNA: TGCAGTGCTAGACCTACAGGGCGCCCGAAGGCTTTCTTT. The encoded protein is CSARPTGRPKAFF.

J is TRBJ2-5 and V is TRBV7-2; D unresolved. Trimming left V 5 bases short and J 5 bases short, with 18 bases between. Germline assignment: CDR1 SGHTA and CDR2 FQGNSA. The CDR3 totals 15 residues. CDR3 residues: CASSPQQGEVETQYF. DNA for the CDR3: TGTGCCAGCAGCCCCCAACAAGGAGAGGTTGAGACCCAGTACTTC. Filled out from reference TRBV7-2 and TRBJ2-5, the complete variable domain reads GAGVSQSPSNKVTEKGKDVELRCDPISGHTALYWYRQSLGQGLEFLIYFQGNSAPDKSGLPSDRFSAERTGGSVSTLTIQRTQQEDSAVYLCASSPQQGEVETQYFGPGTRLLVL.

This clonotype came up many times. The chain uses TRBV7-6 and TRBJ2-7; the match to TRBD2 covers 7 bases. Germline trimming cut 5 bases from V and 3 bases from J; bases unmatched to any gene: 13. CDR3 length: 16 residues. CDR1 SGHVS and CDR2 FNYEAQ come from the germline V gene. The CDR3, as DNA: TGTGCCAGCAGCGAAAACCCTACCGGGACTAACTACGAGCAGTACTTC. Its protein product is CASSENPTGTNYEQYF.

For the CDR3, the DNA is TGTGCCAGCAGGGATACAGGGTTGGGCAATCAGCCCCAGCATTTT. Residues: CASRDTGLGNQPQHF. The rearrangement joins TRBV2 to TRBJ1-5; weak D call: TRBD1 (6 bases). The CDR3 runs to 15 residues. With 6 bases removed from V and 2 bases from J, the gap between germline ends came to 14 bases. Germline V gives CDR1 SNHLY, CDR2 FYNNEI.

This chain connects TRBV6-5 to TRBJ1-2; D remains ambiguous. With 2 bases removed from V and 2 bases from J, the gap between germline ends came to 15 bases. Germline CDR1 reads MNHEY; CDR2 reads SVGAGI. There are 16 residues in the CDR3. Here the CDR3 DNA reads TGTGCCAGCAGTTACCTCACCCGGCCAGCGAACTATGGCTACACCTTC. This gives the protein CASSYLTRPANYGYTF.

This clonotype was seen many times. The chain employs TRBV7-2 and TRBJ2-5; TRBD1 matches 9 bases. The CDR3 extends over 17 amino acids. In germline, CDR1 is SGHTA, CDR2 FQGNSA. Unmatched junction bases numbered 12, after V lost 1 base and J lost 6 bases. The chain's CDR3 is CASSLGGGTGNMKTQYF. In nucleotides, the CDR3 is TGTGCCAGCAGCTTAGGGGGGGGGACAGGGAATATGAAGACCCAGTACTTC.

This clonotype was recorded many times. The CDR3 protein is CASSPKTSGYEQYF. CDR3 coding DNA: TGTGCCAGCAGTCCTAAGACTAGCGGCTACGAGCAGTACTTC. The V and J genes are TRBV12-3 or TRBV12-4 and TRBJ2-7; 9 bases agree with TRBD2. The junction had 5 bases not matched to a gene; V was cut back by 5 bases and J by 3 bases. This CDR3 contains 14 residues.

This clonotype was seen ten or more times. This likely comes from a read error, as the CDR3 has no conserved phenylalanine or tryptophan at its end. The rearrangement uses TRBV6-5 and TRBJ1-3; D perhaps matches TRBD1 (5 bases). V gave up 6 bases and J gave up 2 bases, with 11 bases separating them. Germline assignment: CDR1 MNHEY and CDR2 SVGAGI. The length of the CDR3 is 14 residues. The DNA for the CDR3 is TGTGCCAGCAGCCCCGGGGGGACTGGAAACACCATATATTCT. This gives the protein CASSPGGTGNTIYS.